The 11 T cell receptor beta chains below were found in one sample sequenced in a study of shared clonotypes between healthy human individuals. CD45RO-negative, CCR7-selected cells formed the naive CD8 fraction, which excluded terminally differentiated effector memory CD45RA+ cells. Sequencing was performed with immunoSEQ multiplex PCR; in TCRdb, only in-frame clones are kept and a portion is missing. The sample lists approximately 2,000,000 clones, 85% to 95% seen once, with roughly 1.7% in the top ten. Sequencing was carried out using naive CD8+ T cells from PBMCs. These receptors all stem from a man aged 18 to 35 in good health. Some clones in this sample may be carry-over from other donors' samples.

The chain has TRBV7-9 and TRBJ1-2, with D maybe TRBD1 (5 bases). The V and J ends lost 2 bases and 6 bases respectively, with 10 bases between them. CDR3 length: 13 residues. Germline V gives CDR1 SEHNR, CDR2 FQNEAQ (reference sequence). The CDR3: CASSLPGSDGYTF. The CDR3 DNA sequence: TGTGCCAGCAGCTTACCAGGGTCCGATGGCTACACCTTC.

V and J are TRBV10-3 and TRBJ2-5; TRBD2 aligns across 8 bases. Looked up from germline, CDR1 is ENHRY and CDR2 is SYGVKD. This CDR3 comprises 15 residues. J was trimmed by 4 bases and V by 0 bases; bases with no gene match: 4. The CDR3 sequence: CAISESWLAGETQYF. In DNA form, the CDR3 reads TGTGCCATCAGTGAGTCTTGGCTAGCGGGAGAGACCCAGTACTTC.

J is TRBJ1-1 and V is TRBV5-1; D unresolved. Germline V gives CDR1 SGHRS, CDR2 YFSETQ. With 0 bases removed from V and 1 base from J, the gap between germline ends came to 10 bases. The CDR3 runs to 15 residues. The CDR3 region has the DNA TGCGCCAGCAGCTTGGCGACCAGTAGGAACACTGAAGCTTTCTTT. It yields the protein CASSLATSRNTEAFF.

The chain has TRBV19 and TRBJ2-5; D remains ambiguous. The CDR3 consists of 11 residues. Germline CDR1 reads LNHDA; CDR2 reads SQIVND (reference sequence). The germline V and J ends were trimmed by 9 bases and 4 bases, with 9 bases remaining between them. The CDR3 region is CASLGRETQYF. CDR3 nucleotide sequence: TGTGCCAGCCTGGGCCGAGAGACCCAGTACTTC.

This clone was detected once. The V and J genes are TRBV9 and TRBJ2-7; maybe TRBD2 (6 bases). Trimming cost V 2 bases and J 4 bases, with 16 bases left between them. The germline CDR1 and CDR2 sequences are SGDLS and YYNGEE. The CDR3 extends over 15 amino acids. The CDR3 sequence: CASSVAGTGLYEQYF. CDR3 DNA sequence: TGTGCCAGCAGCGTGGCGGGGACGGGACTTTACGAGCAGTACTTC.

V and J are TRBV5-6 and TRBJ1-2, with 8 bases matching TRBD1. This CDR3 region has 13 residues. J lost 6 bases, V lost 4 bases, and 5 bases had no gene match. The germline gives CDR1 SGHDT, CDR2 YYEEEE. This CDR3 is CASSPTGGNGYTF. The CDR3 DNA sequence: TGTGCCAGCAGCCCTACAGGGGGGAATGGCTACACCTTC.

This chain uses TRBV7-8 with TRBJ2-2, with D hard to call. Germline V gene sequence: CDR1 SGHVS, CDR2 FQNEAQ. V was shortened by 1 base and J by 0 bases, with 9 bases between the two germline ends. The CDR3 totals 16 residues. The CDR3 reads CASSLGYGANTGELFF. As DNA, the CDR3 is TGTGCCAGCAGCTTAGGATATGGGGCGAACACCGGGGAGCTGTTTTTT.

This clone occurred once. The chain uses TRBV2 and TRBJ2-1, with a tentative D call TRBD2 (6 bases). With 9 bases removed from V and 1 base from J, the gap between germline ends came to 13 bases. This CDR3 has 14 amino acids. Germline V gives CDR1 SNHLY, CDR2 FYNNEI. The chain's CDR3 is CASLTRISYNEQFF. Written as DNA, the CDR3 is TGTGCCAGTTTGACTAGGATTTCCTACAATGAGCAGTTCTTC.

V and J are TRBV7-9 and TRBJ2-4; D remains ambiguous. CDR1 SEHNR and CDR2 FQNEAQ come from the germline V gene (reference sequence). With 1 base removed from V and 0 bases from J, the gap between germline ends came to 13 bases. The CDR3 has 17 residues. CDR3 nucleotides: TGTGCCAGCAGCTTAGTATCCAGGCGCGTAGCCAAAAACATTCAGTACTTC. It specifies CASSLVSRRVAKNIQYF.

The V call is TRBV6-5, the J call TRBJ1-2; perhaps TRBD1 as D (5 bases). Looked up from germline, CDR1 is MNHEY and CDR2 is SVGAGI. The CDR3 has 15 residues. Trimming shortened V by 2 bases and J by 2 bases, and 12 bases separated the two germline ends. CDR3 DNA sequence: TGTGCCAGCAGTTACCAAGGGGTATCAAACTATGGCTACACCTTC. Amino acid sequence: CASSYQGVSNYGYTF.

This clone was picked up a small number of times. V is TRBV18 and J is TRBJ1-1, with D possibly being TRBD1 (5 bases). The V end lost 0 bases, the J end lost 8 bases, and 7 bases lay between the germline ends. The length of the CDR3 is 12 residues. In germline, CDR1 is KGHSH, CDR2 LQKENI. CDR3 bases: TGTGCCAGCTCACCACCGAGGGACGAAGCTTTCTTT. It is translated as CASSPPRDEAFF. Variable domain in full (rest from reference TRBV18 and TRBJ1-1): NAGVMQNPRHLVRRRGQEARLRCSPMKGHSHVYWYRQLPEEGLKFMVYLQKENIIDESGMPKERFSAEFPKEGPSILRIQQVVRGDSAAYFCASSPPRDEAFFGQGTRLTVV.